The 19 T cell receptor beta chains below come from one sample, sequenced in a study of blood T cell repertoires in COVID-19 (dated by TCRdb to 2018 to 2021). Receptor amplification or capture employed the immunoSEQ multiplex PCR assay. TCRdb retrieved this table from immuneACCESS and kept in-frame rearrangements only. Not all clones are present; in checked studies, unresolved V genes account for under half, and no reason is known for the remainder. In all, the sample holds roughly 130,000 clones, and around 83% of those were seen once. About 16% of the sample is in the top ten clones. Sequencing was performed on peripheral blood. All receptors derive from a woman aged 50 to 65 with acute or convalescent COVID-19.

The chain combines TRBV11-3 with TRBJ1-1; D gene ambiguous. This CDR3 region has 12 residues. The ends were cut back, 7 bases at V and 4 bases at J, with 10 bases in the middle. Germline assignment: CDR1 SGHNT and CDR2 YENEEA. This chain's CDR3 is CASTGWVTEAFF. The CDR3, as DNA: TGTGCCAGCACGGGGTGGGTCACTGAAGCTTTCTTT. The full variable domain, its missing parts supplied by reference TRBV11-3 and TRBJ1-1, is EAGVVQSPRYKIIEKKQPVAFWCNPISGHNTLYWYLQNLGQGPELLIRYENEEAVDDSQLPKDRFSAERLKGVDSTLKIQPAELGDSAVYLCASTGWVTEAFFGQGTRLTVV.

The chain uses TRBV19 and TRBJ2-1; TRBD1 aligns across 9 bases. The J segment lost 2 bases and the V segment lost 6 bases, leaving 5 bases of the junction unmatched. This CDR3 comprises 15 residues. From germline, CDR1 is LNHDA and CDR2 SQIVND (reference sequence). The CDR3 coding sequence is TGTGCCAGTAGGACTCGACAGGGGGCCTACAATGAGCAGTTCTTC. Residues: CASRTRQGAYNEQFF.

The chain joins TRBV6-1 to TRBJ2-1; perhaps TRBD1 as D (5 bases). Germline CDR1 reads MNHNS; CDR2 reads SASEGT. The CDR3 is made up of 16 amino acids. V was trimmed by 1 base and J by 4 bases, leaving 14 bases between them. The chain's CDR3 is CASSEDGRVGYNEQFF. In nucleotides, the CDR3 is TGTGCCAGCAGTGAAGATGGCAGGGTGGGGTACAATGAGCAGTTCTTC.

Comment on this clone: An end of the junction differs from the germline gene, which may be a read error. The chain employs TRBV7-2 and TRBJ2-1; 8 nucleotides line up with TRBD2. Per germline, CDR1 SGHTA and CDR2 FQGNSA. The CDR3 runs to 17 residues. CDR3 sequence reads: CASSLRAGGVSFNEQFF. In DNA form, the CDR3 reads TGTGCCAGCAGCTTAAGAGCCGGGGGGGTGTCCTTCAATGAGCAGTTCTTC.

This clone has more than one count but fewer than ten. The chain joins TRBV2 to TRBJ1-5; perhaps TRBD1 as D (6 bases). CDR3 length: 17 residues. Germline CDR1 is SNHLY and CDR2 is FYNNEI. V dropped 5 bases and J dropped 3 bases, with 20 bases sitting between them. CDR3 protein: CASSSPTGSRANQPQHF. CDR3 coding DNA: TGTGCCAGCAGTAGCCCCACAGGGTCACGAGCCAATCAGCCCCAGCATTTT.

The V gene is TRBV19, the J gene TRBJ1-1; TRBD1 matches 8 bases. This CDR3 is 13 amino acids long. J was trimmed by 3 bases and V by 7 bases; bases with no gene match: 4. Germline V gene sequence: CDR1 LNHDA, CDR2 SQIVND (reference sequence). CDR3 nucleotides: TGTGCCAGTATGGACAGGGAGGACACTGAAGCTTTCTTT. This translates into CASMDREDTEAFF.

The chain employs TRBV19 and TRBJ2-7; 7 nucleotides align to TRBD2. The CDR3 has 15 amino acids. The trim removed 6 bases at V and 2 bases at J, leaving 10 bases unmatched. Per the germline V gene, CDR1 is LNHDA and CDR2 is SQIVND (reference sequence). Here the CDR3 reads CASSMQGGLTYEQYF. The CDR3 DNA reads TGTGCCAGTAGCATGCAGGGAGGGCTGACCTACGAGCAGTACTTC.

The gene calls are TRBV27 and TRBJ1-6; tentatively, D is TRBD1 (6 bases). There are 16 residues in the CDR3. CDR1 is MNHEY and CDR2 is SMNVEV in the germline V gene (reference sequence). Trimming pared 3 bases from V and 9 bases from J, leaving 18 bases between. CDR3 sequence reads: CASSFRQAAGGSPLHF. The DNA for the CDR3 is TGTGCCAGCAGTTTCCGACAGGCCGCAGGTGGTTCACCCCTCCACTTT.

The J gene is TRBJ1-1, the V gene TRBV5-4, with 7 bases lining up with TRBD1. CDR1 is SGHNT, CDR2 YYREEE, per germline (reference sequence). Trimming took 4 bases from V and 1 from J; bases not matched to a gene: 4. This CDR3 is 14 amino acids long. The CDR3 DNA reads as TGTGCCAGCAGCCCCCAGGGGGGGAACACTGAAGCTTTCTTT. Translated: CASSPQGGNTEAFF.

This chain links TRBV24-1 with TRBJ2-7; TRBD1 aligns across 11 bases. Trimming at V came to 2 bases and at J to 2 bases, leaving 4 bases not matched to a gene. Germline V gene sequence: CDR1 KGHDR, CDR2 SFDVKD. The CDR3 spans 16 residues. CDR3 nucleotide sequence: TGTGCCACCAGTGATTGGGACAGGGGGGGTACCTACGAGCAGTACTTC. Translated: CATSDWDRGGTYEQYF.

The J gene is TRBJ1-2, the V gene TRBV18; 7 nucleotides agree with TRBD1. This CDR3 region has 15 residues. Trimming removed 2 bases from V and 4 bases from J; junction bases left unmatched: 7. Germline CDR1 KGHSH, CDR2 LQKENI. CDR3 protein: CASSPKGQTTYGYTF. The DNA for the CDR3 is TGTGCCAGCTCACCAAAGGGACAGACGACCTATGGCTACACCTTC. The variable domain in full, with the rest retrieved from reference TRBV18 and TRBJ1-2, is NAGVMQNPRHLVRRRGQEARLRCSPMKGHSHVYWYRQLPEEGLKFMVYLQKENIIDESGMPKERFSAEFPKEGPSILRIQQVVRGDSAAYFCASSPKGQTTYGYTFGSGTRLTVV.

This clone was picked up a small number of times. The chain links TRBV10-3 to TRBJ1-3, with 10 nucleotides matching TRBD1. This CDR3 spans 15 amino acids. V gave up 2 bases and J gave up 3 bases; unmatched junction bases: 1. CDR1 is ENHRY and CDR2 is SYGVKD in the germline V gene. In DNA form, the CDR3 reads TGTGCCATCAGTGAGGGGGACAGGGGTGGAAACACCATATATTTT. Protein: CAISEGDRGGNTIYF.

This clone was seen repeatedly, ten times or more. The CDR3 coding sequence is TGTGCCAGCAGTGGAGAACGGGATAATGAGCAGTTCTTC. This encodes CASSGERDNEQFF. The chain employs TRBV2 and TRBJ2-1; a possible D gene is TRBD2 (5 bases). CDR1 SNHLY and CDR2 FYNNEI come from the germline V gene. The ends were cut back, 4 bases at V and 7 bases at J, with 11 bases in the middle. The CDR3 totals 13 residues.

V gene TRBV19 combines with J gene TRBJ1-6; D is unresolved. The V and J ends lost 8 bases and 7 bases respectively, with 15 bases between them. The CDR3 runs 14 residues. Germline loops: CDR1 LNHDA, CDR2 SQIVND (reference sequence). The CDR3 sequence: CASSSSLGNSPLHF. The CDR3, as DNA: TGTGCCAGTTCTAGTTCCCTCGGGAATTCACCCCTCCACTTT.

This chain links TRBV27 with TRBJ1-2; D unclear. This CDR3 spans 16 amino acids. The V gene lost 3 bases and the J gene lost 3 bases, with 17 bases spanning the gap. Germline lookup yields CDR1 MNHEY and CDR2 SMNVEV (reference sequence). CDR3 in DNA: TGTGCCAGCAGTTTTCTGCTTGAGGGCAAGGACTATGGCTACACCTTC. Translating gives CASSFLLEGKDYGYTF.

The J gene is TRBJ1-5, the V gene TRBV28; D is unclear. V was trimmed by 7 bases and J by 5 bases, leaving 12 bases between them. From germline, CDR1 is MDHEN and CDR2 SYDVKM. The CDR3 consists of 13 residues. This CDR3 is CASTVSHHQPQHF. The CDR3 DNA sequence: TGTGCCAGCACCGTAAGCCACCATCAGCCCCAGCATTTT. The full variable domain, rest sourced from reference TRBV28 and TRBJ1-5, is DVKVTQSSRYLVKRTGEKVFLECVQDMDHENMFWYRQDPGLGLRLIYFSYDVKMKEKGDIPEGYSVSREKKERFSLILESASTNQTSMYLCASTVSHHQPQHFGDGTRLSIL.

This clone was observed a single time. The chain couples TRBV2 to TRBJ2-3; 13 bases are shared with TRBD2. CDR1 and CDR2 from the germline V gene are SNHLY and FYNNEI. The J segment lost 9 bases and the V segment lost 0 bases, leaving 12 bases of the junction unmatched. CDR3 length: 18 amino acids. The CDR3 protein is CASSEARLAGGRSVTQYF. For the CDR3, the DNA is TGTGCCAGCAGTGAAGCTAGACTAGCGGGGGGCCGGTCAGTCACGCAGTATTTT. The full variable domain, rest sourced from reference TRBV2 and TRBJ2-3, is EPEVTQTPSHQVTQMGQEVILRCVPISNHLYFYWYRQILGQKVEFLVSFYNNEISEKSEIFDDQFSVERPDGSNFTLKIRSTKLEDSAMYFCASSEARLAGGRSVTQYFGPGTRLTVL.

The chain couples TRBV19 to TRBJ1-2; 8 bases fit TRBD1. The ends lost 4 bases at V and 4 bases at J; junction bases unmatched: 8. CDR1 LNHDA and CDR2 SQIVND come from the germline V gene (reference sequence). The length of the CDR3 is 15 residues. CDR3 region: CASSTTGTGVYGYTF. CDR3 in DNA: TGTGCCAGTAGTACGACCGGGACAGGCGTCTATGGCTACACCTTC.

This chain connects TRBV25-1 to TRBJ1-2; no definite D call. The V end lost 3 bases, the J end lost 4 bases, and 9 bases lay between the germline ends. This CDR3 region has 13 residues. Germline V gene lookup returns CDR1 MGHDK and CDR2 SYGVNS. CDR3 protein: CASSESSSYGYTF. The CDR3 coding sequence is TGTGCCAGCAGTGAGTCTAGTTCCTATGGCTACACCTTC.